This TCR beta chain was sequenced for a study of regulatory T cells in long-lasting Graves disease. Regarding the study as a whole: Between persistent patients, thousands of public clonotypes were shared, exceeding the roughly 1,000 shared between new patients. Newly diagnosed disease favored TRBV20-1 and TRBJ2-1 over persistent disease.

In regard to this clonotype: What it recognizes is unknown.

Noted time point: persistent/refractory GD, antithyroid drugs over 5 years with positive TRAb. Making the TCR library involved RNA that had been extracted from PBMCs. Roughly 9 milliliters of peripheral blood were drawn into EDTA tubes. CDR1 is MDHEN, CDR2 SYDVKM, per germline. The CDR3 has 16 amino acids. V dropped 2 bases and J dropped 5 bases, with 16 bases sitting between them. Arm-PCR with iRepertoire HTBI primers amplified the CDR3 regions for these TCR beta libraries. TCRdb redid the calling of the multiplex PCR reads with MiXCR, one entry per CDR3 protein. In the table there are a few hundred thousand distinct CDR3 sequences, around 20% of which are singletons.

This TCR was recovered from a female donor with Graves disease. Sequenced material: peripheral blood mononuclear cells (PBMCs), taken when the disease was refractory, from a patient treated with antithyroid drugs. The rearrangement links TRBV28 to TRBJ1-5, with D possibly TRBD1 on 6 matching bases. The CDR3 reads CASSLASGGLDQPQHF. Here the CDR3 DNA reads TGTGCCAGCAGTTTAGCTTCGGGGGGGCTGGATCAGCCCCAGCATTTT.